This TCR beta chain was captured in a study of blood T cells in healthy people across ages. A second PCR, run for about 7 to 11 cycles, used a sample-barcoded 5' primer plus a J-beta primer mix. TCRdb reprocessed the 5' RACE reads via MiXCR and lists one record per CDR3 protein. The table shows 700,000 to 1,000,000 distinct CDR3 sequences, with under 45% occurring only once. The germline V gene encodes CDR1 MNHEY and CDR2 SVGEGT. CDR3 length equals 13 residues. V trimming: 4 bases; J trimming: 11 bases; junction bases outside the gene matches: 8. This TCR was recovered from a man aged 60-69 years in good health. V is TRBV6-2 or TRBV6-3 and J is TRBJ2-5; 9 positions agree with TRBD1. Sequenced sample: blood. CDR3 nucleotides: TGTGCCAGCAGTTCAACAGGGGGCAATGAGCAGTACTTC. It is translated as CASSSTGGNEQYF.